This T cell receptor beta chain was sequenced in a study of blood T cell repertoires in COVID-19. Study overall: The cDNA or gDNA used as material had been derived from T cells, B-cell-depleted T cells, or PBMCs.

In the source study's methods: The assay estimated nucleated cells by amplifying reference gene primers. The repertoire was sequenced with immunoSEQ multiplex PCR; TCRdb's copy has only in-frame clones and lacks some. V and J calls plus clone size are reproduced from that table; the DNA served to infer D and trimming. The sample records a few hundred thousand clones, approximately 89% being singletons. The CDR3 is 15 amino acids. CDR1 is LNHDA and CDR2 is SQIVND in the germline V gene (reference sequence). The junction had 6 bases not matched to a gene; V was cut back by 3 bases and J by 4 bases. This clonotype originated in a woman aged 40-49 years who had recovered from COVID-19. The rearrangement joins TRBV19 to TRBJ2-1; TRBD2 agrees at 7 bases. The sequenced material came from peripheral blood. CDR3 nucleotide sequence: TGTGCCAGTAGTATGGCGGGAGAGGTGTACAATGAGCAGTTCTTC. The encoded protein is CASSMAGEVYNEQFF.